This TCR beta chain came from a study of early T cells in non-severe SARS-CoV-2 infection. Study findings and constraints: VDJdb matching, biased toward anti-spike CD8 responses, missed private and CD4 specificities.

Unique molecular identifiers (one per individual cDNA molecule) were attached. TCRdb re-called the 5' RACE reads with MiXCR, one entry per CDR3 protein. The sample has roughly 60,000 distinct CDR3 sequences, 6% to 8.5% seen once. For this clonotype: Its antigen is as yet unknown.

The CDR3 is made up of 14 amino acids. From germline, CDR1 is MDHEN and CDR2 SYDVKM. V dropped 2 bases and J dropped 6 bases, with 11 bases sitting between them. The sequence was collected from an adult who was a healthcare worker with PCR-confirmed SARS-CoV-2 infection or an uninfected control (not recorded which). The sample taken for sequencing was whole blood. This sequence joins TRBV28 and TRBJ2-1; D remains ambiguous. The CDR3 sequence: CASSLPVSLNEQFF. The CDR3 bases are TGTGCCAGCAGTTTACCGGTCTCCCTCAATGAGCAGTTCTTC.